This T cell receptor (beta chain) was recorded in a study of response to subunit inactivated influenza vaccine. Ten or more counts support this clonotype. TCRdb re-analysed the RT-PCR reads in MiXCR, keeping a single row per CDR3 protein. The table shows about 570,000 distinct CDR3 sequences, with approximately 11% occurring only once. This same sample was also taken into another study, of T cells expressing NK-cell markers. That source adds: Generation of TCR beta cDNA was performed by 5'RACE template switching incorporating UMIs. Certain NKG2C+ T cell clones were expanded, and their HCMV specificity remained unclear.

The source is a man aged 50 to 59 who received an inactivated influenza vaccine. The source was PBMCs from blood, collected on the day of vaccination.

The chain's CDR3 is CASSLMTTGPGELFF. CDR3 nucleotides: TGTGCCAGCAGTTTAATGACTACCGGTCCCGGGGAGCTGTTTTTT. V is TRBV12-3 or TRBV12-4 and J is TRBJ2-2; maybe TRBD2 (5 bases). CDR3 length: 15 residues. V was pared by 2 bases and J by 6 bases, with 13 bases between.